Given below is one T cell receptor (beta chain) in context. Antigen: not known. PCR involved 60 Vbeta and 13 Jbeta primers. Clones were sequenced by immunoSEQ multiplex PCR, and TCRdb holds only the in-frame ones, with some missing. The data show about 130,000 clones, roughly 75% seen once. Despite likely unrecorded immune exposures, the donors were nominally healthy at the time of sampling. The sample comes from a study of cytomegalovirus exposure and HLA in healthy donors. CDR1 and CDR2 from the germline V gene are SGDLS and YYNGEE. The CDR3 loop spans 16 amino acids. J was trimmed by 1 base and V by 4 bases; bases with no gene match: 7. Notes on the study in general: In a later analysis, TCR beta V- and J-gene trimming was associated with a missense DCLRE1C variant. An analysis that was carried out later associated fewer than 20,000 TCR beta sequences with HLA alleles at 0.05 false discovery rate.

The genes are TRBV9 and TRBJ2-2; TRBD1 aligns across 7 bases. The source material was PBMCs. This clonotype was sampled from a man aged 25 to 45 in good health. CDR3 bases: TGTGCCAGCAGCTTGGGTGGGACAGTGAACACCGGGGAGCTGTTTTTT. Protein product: CASSLGGTVNTGELFF.